These 9 T cell receptor beta chains were all obtained from the same sample, sequenced in a study of PD-L1 blockade in urothelial cancer. The method was immunoSEQ multiplex PCR; TCRdb's version includes in-frame clones alone and lacks a portion of them. The table has around 130,000 clones, about four fifths seen once. Sample time point: pretreatment peripheral blood. The source was PBMCs, collected around atezolizumab (anti-PD-L1) treatment. All receptors come from a man between 50 and 59 years old with urothelial cancer.

This clone was recorded a few times. The chain uses TRBV28 and TRBJ1-1, with 9 bases identical to TRBD1. There are 15 residues in the CDR3. Germline V lookup: CDR1 MDHEN, CDR2 SYDVKM. V lost 5 bases to trimming and J lost 6 bases; unmatched junction nucleotides: 10. The CDR3 loop reads CASSPPGQGRAEAFF. The CDR3 DNA reads as TGTGCCAGCAGTCCTCCGGGACAGGGAAGGGCTGAAGCTTTCTTT.

The chain uses TRBV18 and TRBJ2-1; 12 bases are shared with TRBD2. Germline V gene lookup returns CDR1 KGHSH and CDR2 LQKENI. V shed 4 bases, J shed 7 bases, and the junction held 5 bases outside the gene matches. This CDR3 comprises 15 residues. CDR3 nucleotides: TGTGCCAGCTCACTAAGGACTAGCGGGACTAATGAGCAGTTCTTC. The encoded protein is CASSLRTSGTNEQFF.

This clone showed up just a few times. The chain uses TRBV19 and TRBJ2-1; 9 nucleotides agree with TRBD1. V gave up 3 bases and J gave up 5 bases; unmatched junction bases: 2. CDR1 is LNHDA, CDR2 SQIVND, per germline (reference sequence). The CDR3 spans 14 residues. The CDR3 nucleotides are TGTGCCAGTAGTATGGACAGGGGACACAATGAGCAGTTCTTC. Protein: CASSMDRGHNEQFF. Combining the CDR3 with reference TRBV19 and TRBJ2-1 gives the whole variable domain DGGITQSPKYLFRKEGQNVTLSCEQNLNHDAMYWYRQDPGQGLRLIYYSQIVNDFQKGDIAEGYSVSREKKESFPLTVTSAQKNPTAFYLCASSMDRGHNEQFFGPGTRLTVL.

CDR3 protein: CASKRMTGDTYEQYF. CDR3 DNA: TGTGCCAGCAAACGTATGACAGGGGACACCTACGAGCAGTACTTC. J is TRBJ2-7 and V is TRBV6-5; TRBD1 agrees at 8 bases. This CDR3 has 15 residues. Germline V CDR1 and CDR2: MNHEY, SVGAGI. The trim removed 7 bases at V and 2 bases at J, leaving 10 bases unmatched.

This clone was seen once. CDR3 in DNA: TGTGCCAGCAGCTTGGATGCGGGCCAGAGCTCCTACGAGCAGTACTTC. It specifies CASSLDAGQSSYEQYF. The genes are TRBV5-4 and TRBJ2-7, with a tentative D call TRBD2 (5 bases). CDR1 is SGHNT, CDR2 YYREEE, per germline (reference sequence). The CDR3 contains 16 residues. Trimming stripped 0 bases from V and 0 bases from J, with 13 bases between.

This rearrangement joins TRBV5-1 to TRBJ2-3; 8 bases fit TRBD2. Germline CDR1 and CDR2: SGHRS and YFSETQ. The CDR3 runs to 17 residues. With V trimmed by 2 bases and J by 0 bases, 8 bases remained unmatched. The CDR3 nucleotides are TGCGCCAGCAGCTTAACTCTAGCGGGTAAAAGCACAGATACGCAGTATTTT. Protein product: CASSLTLAGKSTDTQYF.

The chain combines TRBV9 with TRBJ2-5; D perhaps matches TRBD1 (6 bases). Trimming took 3 bases from V and 7 from J, leaving 13 bases between them. The germline CDR1 and CDR2 sequences are SGDLS and YYNGEE. The CDR3 extends over 13 amino acids. CDR3: CASSGTERGTQYF. The CDR3 region has the DNA TGTGCCAGCAGCGGGACAGAAAGAGGGACCCAGTACTTC.

The chain is built from TRBV19 and TRBJ2-5, with 9 bases lining up with TRBD1. CDR3 length equals 14 residues. Germline V gene sequence: CDR1 LNHDA, CDR2 SQIVND (reference sequence). Trimming took 5 bases from V and 4 from J; bases not matched to a gene: 5. The DNA of the CDR3 is TGTGCCAGTAGTGCCCCGGGACAGGGAGAGACCCAGTACTTC. Its protein product is CASSAPGQGETQYF.

In DNA form, the CDR3 reads TGTGCCAGCTGCCGGTCGGGAGGGGGCTACACCTTC. Protein sequence: CASCRSGGGYTF. This chain uses TRBV6-5 with TRBJ1-2, with unresolved D. From germline, CDR1 is MNHEY and CDR2 SVGAGI. This CDR3 comprises 12 residues. V was shortened by 8 bases and J by 8 bases, with 15 bases between the two germline ends.